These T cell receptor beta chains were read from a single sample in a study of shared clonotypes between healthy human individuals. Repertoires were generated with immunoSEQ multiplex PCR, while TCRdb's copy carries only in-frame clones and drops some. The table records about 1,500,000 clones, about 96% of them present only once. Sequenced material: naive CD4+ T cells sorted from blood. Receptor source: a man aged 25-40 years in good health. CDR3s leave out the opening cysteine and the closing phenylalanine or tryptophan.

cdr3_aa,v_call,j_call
ASRQGANYGYT,TRBV6-6,TRBJ1-2
ATSRQLLNTEAF,TRBV15,TRBJ1-1
ASSHDQRGTEAF,TRBV14,TRBJ1-1
ASSLAGQGSGNTIY,TRBV5-1,TRBJ1-3
ASQIRRGYSYEQY,TRBV28,TRBJ2-7
SAGYQPQH,TRBV20-1,TRBJ1-5
ASSSRLSSYNEQF,TRBV5-1,TRBJ2-1
ASAQGLGTSTDTQY,TRBV10-2,TRBJ2-3
ASSQEKGLGYGYT,TRBV4-3,TRBJ1-2
ASTLGGRTDTQY,TRBV6-1,TRBJ2-3
ASSPPGTSGNEQF,TRBV18,TRBJ2-1
ASRLQATGTGELF,TRBV2,TRBJ2-2
ASSLWGANSEAF,TRBV27,TRBJ1-1
ASSLRGGRIYNEQF,TRBV14,TRBJ2-1
ASSLTGRSYNEQF,TRBV27,TRBJ2-1
ASSYGQTQPQH,TRBV6-5,TRBJ1-5
ASRSLTGDPYEQY,TRBV2,TRBJ2-7
ASSEGDEQY,TRBV10-2,TRBJ2-7
ASSATSGRKADTQY,TRBV10-1,TRBJ2-3
ASTPGDRAYEQY,TRBV6-5,TRBJ2-7
ASSLTSGSNTGELF,TRBV27,TRBJ2-2
ASTLLEGVNTEAF,TRBV6-1,TRBJ1-1
ASSLRESSSEQF,TRBV7-6,TRBJ2-1
ASSYATGPGEKLF,TRBV6-5,TRBJ1-4
ASSRGGVYSDTQY,TRBV6-6,TRBJ2-3
ASSLVVKGSGYT,TRBV11-2,TRBJ1-2
ASSLGTTGELF,TRBV27,TRBJ2-2
ASSLYLAATSGNYEQY,TRBV7-8,TRBJ2-7
ASSLAGTYEQY,TRBV7-2,TRBJ2-7
ASSPHGDRDITEAF,TRBV7-7,TRBJ1-1
ASKKRDRGEQPQH,TRBV27,TRBJ1-5
ASSRPGRDRGLKEQETQY,TRBV7-8,TRBJ2-5
ASSLMRRIADTQY,TRBV7-9,TRBJ2-3
ASMGYPYEQY,TRBV19,TRBJ2-7
ASSPARNSYNEQF,TRBV4-3,TRBJ2-1
ASSLGFGDEQF,TRBV11-2,TRBJ2-1
ASSLATGREQF,TRBV11-3,TRBJ2-1
AISLPSGSLYSGELF,TRBV10-3,TRBJ2-2